The clone carrying this TCR beta chain was recorded a few times. Antigen: not known. These data come from a study of human T cells and chemical hapten exposure. Study as a whole: Patients, largely female, had alopecia areata, totalis or universalis. The study, taken as a whole, reports: TCRs above 1 in 1000 frequency did not change with DPC sensitization.

V lost 1 base to trimming and J lost 0 bases; unmatched junction nucleotides: 3. Looked up from germline, CDR1 is SQVTM and CDR2 is ANQGSEA. This CDR3 comprises 15 residues. TCRdb used MiXCR to reprocess the RACE reads, holding one entry per CDR3 protein. This sample has roughly 200,000 distinct CDR3 sequences; approximately 20% occur once, and the top ten carry under 7.5%. Time point reported: patch test 1, 2 weeks after DPC sensitization. Treatment meaning: therapeutic diphenylcyclopropenone sensitization with weekly scalp DPC. This sample comprised whole blood, obtained in connection with sensitization to the hapten diphenylcyclopropenone (DPC). The chain employs TRBV29-1 and TRBJ2-1; TRBD1 agrees at 7 bases. The source is a woman aged 50 to 65 with alopecia areata. Some clones in this sample may be carry-over from other donors' samples. CDR3: CSVEGGQSSYNEQFF. CDR3 DNA sequence: TGCAGCGTTGAAGGGGGACAGAGCTCCTACAATGAGCAGTTCTTC.